The 13 T cell receptor beta chains below were found in one sample sequenced in a study of cytomegalovirus exposure and HLA in healthy donors. Only in-frame clones appear in the TCRdb table, and some are missing; sequencing was by immunoSEQ multiplex PCR. The sample includes some 170,000 clones, 95% to 96% seen only once; the top ten take about 0.89%. The sequenced sample was PBMCs. The receptors were gathered from a young woman in good health and CMV-seronegative.

The gene calls are TRBV19 and TRBJ1-5, with D possibly being TRBD1 (5 bases). Germline CDR1 reads LNHDA; CDR2 reads SQIVND (reference sequence). Trimming removed 2 bases from V and 2 bases from J, with 13 bases in between. There are 16 residues in the CDR3. In DNA, the CDR3 is TGTGCCAGTAGTATATCGGCGGCGGGGGGCAATCAGCCCCAGCATTTT. It specifies CASSISAAGGNQPQHF. The full variable domain, its missing parts supplied by reference TRBV19 and TRBJ1-5, is DGGITQSPKYLFRKEGQNVTLSCEQNLNHDAMYWYRQDPGQGLRLIYYSQIVNDFQKGDIAEGYSVSREKKESFPLTVTSAQKNPTAFYLCASSISAAGGNQPQHFGDGTRLSIL.

This CDR3 is CASSLVGRGRTNEKLFF. In DNA form, the CDR3 reads TGCGCCAGCAGCTTGGTCGGCAGGGGGCGGACTAATGAAAAACTGTTTTTT. The V and J genes are TRBV5-1 and TRBJ1-4; 8 nucleotides line up with TRBD1. Losses at the gene ends were 0 bases for V and 2 bases for J; bases not matched to a gene: 6. There are 17 residues in the CDR3. Germline-derived CDR1 and CDR2 are SGHRS and YFSETQ. Variable domain in full (rest from reference TRBV5-1 and TRBJ1-4): KAGVTQTPRYLIKTRGQQVTLSCSPISGHRSVSWYQQTPGQGLQFLFEYFSETQRNKGNFPGRFSGRQFSNSRSEMNVSTLELGDSALYLCASSLVGRGRTNEKLFFGSGTQLSVL.

About this clone itself: Other DNA sequences in the sample encode the same CDR3. This chain joins TRBV4-1 and TRBJ2-7; no definite D call. CDR1 and CDR2 from the germline V gene are MGHRA and YSYEKL. This CDR3 spans 14 amino acids. Trimming stripped 1 base from V and 0 bases from J, with 7 bases between. The CDR3 protein is CASSQVSSSYEQYF. CDR3 coding DNA: TGCGCCAGCAGCCAAGTTAGCTCCTCCTACGAGCAGTACTTC.

The rearrangement uses TRBV9 and TRBJ2-6; the D gene is possibly TRBD1 (5 bases). This CDR3 is built from 15 residues. Germline CDR1 SGDLS, CDR2 YYNGEE. The V and J ends lost 0 bases and 2 bases respectively, with 6 bases between them. CDR3 amino acids: CASSVEGAGANVLTF. The CDR3 bases are TGTGCCAGCAGCGTAGAAGGGGCTGGGGCCAACGTCCTGACTTTC.

As concerns this clone: The same CDR3 arises from other DNA sequences in this sample as well. The CDR3 loop reads CASSLSGQGSYEQYF. In DNA form, the CDR3 reads TGTGCCAGCAGTTTATCGGGACAGGGATCCTACGAGCAGTACTTC. This chain joins TRBV27 and TRBJ2-7, with TRBD1 matching 9 bases. CDR3 length equals 15 residues. V was clipped by 0 bases and J by 1 base; unmatched bases: 1. Germline V gives CDR1 MNHEY, CDR2 SMNVEV (reference sequence).

The chain has TRBV7-2 and TRBJ2-1, with 8 bases matching TRBD1. Trimming cost V 5 bases and J 1 base; bases outside gene matches: 13. Germline loops: CDR1 SGHTA, CDR2 FQGNSA. The CDR3 is 18 amino acids. CDR3 in amino acids: CASSVEPSGQVSYNEQFF. The CDR3, as DNA: TGTGCCAGCAGCGTAGAGCCCTCGGGACAGGTATCCTACAATGAGCAGTTCTTC.

The chain is built from TRBV5-4 and TRBJ1-1; 7 bases agree with TRBD1. Per germline, CDR1 SGHNT and CDR2 YYREEE (reference sequence). The CDR3 spans 13 residues. With 4 bases clipped from V and 4 bases from J, the junction kept 4 bases outside the gene matches. For the CDR3, the DNA is TGTGCCAGCAGCCTCAGGGGGAGCACTGAAGCTTTCTTT. It yields the protein CASSLRGSTEAFF. Variable domain in full (rest from reference TRBV5-4 and TRBJ1-1): ETGVTQSPTHLIKTRGQQVTLRCSSQSGHNTVSWYQQALGQGPQFIFQYYREEENGRGNFPPRFSGLQFPNYSSELNVNALELDDSALYLCASSLRGSTEAFFGQGTRLTVV.

CDR3 in amino acids: CASSRRTGGQTLNTEAFF. CDR3 DNA sequence: TGTGCCAGCAGTCGCCGGACAGGCGGCCAGACACTGAACACTGAAGCTTTCTTT. The chain uses TRBV27 and TRBJ1-1; 7 positions match TRBD1. Germline lookup yields CDR1 MNHEY and CDR2 SMNVEV (reference sequence). The V gene end was trimmed by 5 bases and the J gene end by 0 bases; junction bases not matched to a gene: 15. The CDR3 has 18 residues.

V usage is TRBV6-5 and J usage is TRBJ1-2; TRBD1 aligns across 9 bases. The CDR3 spans 13 residues. Germline V gene data show CDR1 as MNHEY and CDR2 as SVGAGI. V was pared by 6 bases and J by 7 bases, with 6 bases of the junction left unmatched. CDR3 in DNA: TGTGCCAGCAGAAAAGCGGGACAGGGTGGCTACACCTTC. Residues: CASRKAGQGGYTF.

The CDR3: CASSARDRDYGYTF. CDR3 DNA: TGTGCCAGCAGCGCCCGGGACAGGGACTATGGCTACACCTTC. The genes are TRBV9 and TRBJ1-2, with 9 bases aligning to TRBD1. The CDR3 loop spans 14 amino acids. Germline V gene data show CDR1 as SGDLS and CDR2 as YYNGEE. With 3 bases clipped from V and 3 bases from J, the junction kept 3 bases outside the gene matches.

The rearrangement joins TRBV9 to TRBJ2-1; 13 nucleotides align to TRBD2. This CDR3 is 16 amino acids long. Per the germline V gene, CDR1 is SGDLS and CDR2 is YYNGEE. The V and J ends lost 4 bases and 8 bases, in that order; junction bases with no gene match: 9. The DNA of the CDR3 is TGTGCCAGCAGCCCCAGACTAGCGGGGGGTGCTCATGAGCAGTTCTTC. Residues: CASSPRLAGGAHEQFF.

As DNA, the CDR3 is TGTGCCAGCACCCCGCATTTGGGGCCGAACACCGGGGAGCTGTTTTTT. Translation: CASTPHLGPNTGELFF. V and J are TRBV9 and TRBJ2-2; weak D call: TRBD1 (5 bases). The CDR3 extends over 16 amino acids. CDR1 and CDR2 from the germline V gene are SGDLS and YYNGEE. Trimming stripped 6 bases from V and 0 bases from J, with 15 bases between.

This chain links TRBV4-1 with TRBJ1-3; D might be TRBD1 (5 bases). Deletions cut 1 base from V and 0 bases from J, with 16 bases between. The CDR3 extends over 18 amino acids. The germline V gene has CDR1 MGHRA and CDR2 YSYEKL. In DNA, the CDR3 is TGCGCCAGCAGCCAAGGCAGGGTCGGCATAGGCTCTGGAAACACCATATATTTT. Its protein is CASSQGRVGIGSGNTIYF.